Each of the 30 T cell receptor beta chains below was sequenced from the same sample in a study of T cell repertoires in cytomegalovirus infection. TCRdb called the reads again in MiXCR, with one record for every CDR3 protein. The profile shows tens of thousands of distinct CDR3 sequences, about 22% of them singletons. Their antigens are not known. Input material: PBMCs, sequenced either directly or after in vitro stimulation (not recorded which). The source of these receptors is a human donor in good health (CMV status not recorded). Some clones in this sample may be carry-over from other donors' samples.

This clonotype has at least ten counts. The chain uses TRBV11-2 and TRBJ2-5; 7 positions agree with TRBD1. The length of the CDR3 is 15 residues. Germline CDR1 is SGHAT and CDR2 is FQNNGV. V shed 1 base, J shed 5 bases, and the junction held 7 bases outside the gene matches. The CDR3 loop reads CASSLGRGQLETQYF. CDR3 nucleotide sequence: TGTGCCAGCAGCTTAGGAAGGGGACAGTTGGAGACCCAGTACTTC.

The gene calls are TRBV12-3 or TRBV12-4 and TRBJ2-2; maybe TRBD2 (6 bases). The CDR3 sequence is 17 residues long. Trimming removed 5 bases from V and 5 bases from J, with 21 bases in between. CDR3: CASSQGSREDGTGELFF. In nucleotides, the CDR3 is TGTGCCAGCAGTCAAGGGTCCAGGGAGGATGGTACCGGGGAGCTGTTTTTT.

This clonotype was observed a handful of times. V and J are TRBV18 and TRBJ1-6, with unresolved D. In germline, CDR1 is KGHSH, CDR2 LQKENI. The ends were cut back, 2 bases at V and 0 bases at J, with 11 bases in the middle. The CDR3 is 17 residues long. The CDR3, as DNA: TGTGCCAGCTCACCAGAAGTCGGGAGCTCCTATAATTCACCCCTCCACTTT. It is translated as CASSPEVGSSYNSPLHF.

The chain carries TRBV4-3 and TRBJ2-5, with D perhaps matching TRBD1 (5 bases). Germline lookup yields CDR1 LGHNA and CDR2 YSLEER. This CDR3 spans 14 amino acids. V dropped 2 bases and J dropped 1 base, with 8 bases sitting between them. This CDR3 is CASSQNQGQETQYF. The CDR3 coding sequence is TGCGCCAGCAGCCAAAATCAGGGCCAAGAGACCCAGTACTTC.

This chain connects TRBV12-3 or TRBV12-4 to TRBJ2-1; D not certain. Trimming shortened V by 7 bases and J by 6 bases, and 13 bases separated the two germline ends. This CDR3 contains 13 residues. The CDR3 sequence is CASTNVWGNEQFF. CDR3 nucleotides: TGTGCCAGCACCAACGTCTGGGGCAATGAGCAGTTCTTC.

The chain joins TRBV6-1 to TRBJ2-2; 8 bases match TRBD1. Looked up from germline, CDR1 is MNHNS and CDR2 is SASEGT. The length of the CDR3 is 15 residues. V lost 6 bases, J lost 1 base, and 4 bases stayed unmatched. The CDR3 loop reads CASSNGQGNTGELFF. CDR3 in DNA: TGTGCCAGCAGCAACGGACAGGGGAACACCGGGGAGCTGTTTTTT.

This clonotype was seen repeatedly, ten times or more. The CDR3 sequence: CASSLVGNGGWEKLFF. For the CDR3, the DNA is TGTGCCAGCAGCTTGGTCGGAAACGGGGGTTGGGAAAAACTGTTTTTT. The chain is built from TRBV7-2 and TRBJ1-4; a weak D match, TRBD1 (5 bases). Germline CDR1 is SGHTA and CDR2 is FQGNSA. This CDR3 has 16 residues. Trimming took 3 bases from V and 8 from J, leaving 19 bases between them.

CDR3 nucleotide sequence: TGTGCCAGCCGCGTGAGGCGGGGAGTGGAAAAACTGTTTTTT. This translates into CASRVRRGVEKLFF. The J gene is TRBJ1-4, the V gene TRBV19, with no clear D. CDR3 length equals 14 residues. Germline CDR1 reads LNHDA; CDR2 reads SQIVND (reference sequence). V was cut by 9 bases and J by 8 bases, with 19 bases left in between.

V is TRBV6-6 and J is TRBJ2-1, with a weak D call TRBD1 (5 bases). Per the germline V gene, CDR1 is MNHNY and CDR2 is SVGAGI (reference sequence). The CDR3 has 14 residues. Between the trimmed V and J ends, which lost 1 base and 3 bases, there was a span of 7 bases. Written as DNA, the CDR3 is TGTGCCAGCAGTTACTTCGACAGCTACAATGAGCAGTTCTTC. This translates into CASSYFDSYNEQFF.

The genes are TRBV6-1 and TRBJ2-7; D gene uncertain. Germline lookup yields CDR1 MNHNS and CDR2 SASEGT. V was cut by 2 bases and J by 7 bases, with 12 bases left in between. The CDR3 has 13 residues. CDR3 sequence (DNA): TGTGCCAGCAGTGAAAGTCCTCGCTGGGAGCAGTACTTC. Translated: CASSESPRWEQYF.

This clonotype was seen a few times. This chain uses TRBV20-1 with TRBJ2-1; 7 bases fit TRBD1. Trimming cost V 5 bases and J 5 bases; bases outside gene matches: 6. The CDR3 is 13 residues long. Per germline, CDR1 DFQATT and CDR2 SNEGSKA (reference sequence). CDR3 nucleotides: TGCAGTGCTTGGGACAGCCTAAACAATGAGCAGTTCTTC. Amino acids: CSAWDSLNNEQFF.

The chain is built from TRBV4-3 and TRBJ1-2; D gene uncertain. The CDR3 is 13 residues long. Germline V gene data show CDR1 as LGHNA and CDR2 as YSLEER. The ends were cut back, 4 bases at V and 8 bases at J, with 14 bases in the middle. CDR3 bases: TGCGCCAGCAGCCCTAGCTATCCCGGAGGCTACACCTTC. It translates to CASSPSYPGGYTF.

This clonotype came up a few times. The chain has TRBV6-9 and TRBJ2-7, with 8 bases that match TRBD1. Germline lookup yields CDR1 MNHGY and CDR2 SVAAGI. The CDR3 contains 17 residues. Trimming at V came to 3 bases and at J to 1 base, leaving 11 bases not matched to a gene. CDR3 region: CASSYYRGARNSYEQYF. The CDR3, as DNA: TGTGCCAGCAGTTACTACAGGGGGGCTAGGAATTCCTACGAGCAGTACTTC.

The chain carries TRBV29-1 and TRBJ2-1; 10 bases fit TRBD1. Germline V gene data show CDR1 as SQVTM and CDR2 as ANQGSEA. J lost 8 bases, V lost 7 bases, and 14 bases had no gene match. The CDR3 runs 15 residues. The CDR3 DNA follows: TGCAGCGCCTCTTTGGGGGACAGGGGATTTGATGAGCAGTTCTTC. Its translation is CSASLGDRGFDEQFF.

The V and J genes are TRBV20-1 and TRBJ2-7; 11 positions match TRBD2. V lost 4 bases and J lost 4; bases outside the gene matches: 6. In germline, CDR1 is DFQATT, CDR2 SNEGSKA (reference sequence). The CDR3 covers 14 residues. The chain's CDR3 is CSATTLAGVYEQYF. The CDR3 DNA reads TGCAGTGCTACCACACTAGCGGGAGTGTACGAGCAGTACTTC.

This clonotype was picked up a small number of times. The chain recombines TRBV7-6 with TRBJ2-7, with D unresolved. From germline, CDR1 is SGHVS and CDR2 FNYEAQ. The CDR3 is 13 residues long. The V gene lost 2 bases and the J gene lost 6 bases, with 11 bases spanning the gap. The CDR3 loop is CASSLWAGSEQYF. As DNA, the CDR3 is TGTGCCAGCAGCTTATGGGCTGGAAGCGAGCAGTACTTC.

This clonotype was picked up a small number of times. The rearrangement joins TRBV19 to TRBJ1-6, with TRBD1 matching over 8 bases. CDR3 length equals 14 residues. CDR1 LNHDA and CDR2 SQIVND come from the germline V gene (reference sequence). Trimming took 6 bases from V and 7 from J; bases not matched to a gene: 5. The CDR3 nucleotides are TGTGCCAGTAGCCCAGGGACAGGCAATTCACCCCTCCACTTT. It is translated as CASSPGTGNSPLHF.

The chain carries TRBV29-1 and TRBJ2-7, with TRBD2 as a possible D gene (6 bases). Per germline, CDR1 SQVTM and CDR2 ANQGSEA. CDR3 length: 14 residues. Trimming left V 4 bases short and J 0 bases short, with 13 bases between. DNA of the CDR3: TGCAGCGTTGGGACTACAGCATCCTCCTACGAGCAGTACTTC. The encoded protein is CSVGTTASSYEQYF.

This chain joins TRBV7-2 and TRBJ1-2, with D tentatively TRBD1 (6 bases). V gave up 5 bases and J gave up 6 bases, with 10 bases separating them. From germline, CDR1 is SGHTA and CDR2 FQGNSA. This CDR3 has 12 residues. This CDR3 is CASSPPGDGYTF. The CDR3 region has the DNA TGTGCCAGCAGCCCCCCAGGGGATGGCTACACCTTC.

In its sample, this clonotype was seen a few times. J is TRBJ2-4 and V is TRBV28; 8 bases line up with TRBD2. The junction had 3 bases not matched to a gene; V was cut back by 7 bases and J by 1 base. The CDR3 length is 14 residues. Germline assignment: CDR1 MDHEN and CDR2 SYDVKM. CDR3: CASKTGGAKNIQYF. The CDR3 DNA reads as TGTGCCAGCAAAACGGGGGGGGCCAAAAACATTCAGTACTTC.

This clonotype was counted only a few times. The chain is built from TRBV6-7 and TRBJ2-1, with 8 bases matching TRBD1. TRBV6-7 is assigned to the ORF class and has an uncertain function. With 4 bases clipped from V and 8 bases from J, the junction kept 10 bases outside the gene matches. The CDR3 runs to 15 residues. Written as DNA, the CDR3 is TGTGCCAGCAGTTCAAATCGGACAGGGTCCCATGAGCAGTTCTTC. Amino acids: CASSSNRTGSHEQFF.

This rearrangement joins TRBV12-3 or TRBV12-4 to TRBJ1-2; D not resolved. The CDR3 totals 13 residues. The ends were cut back, 5 bases at V and 7 bases at J, with 14 bases in the middle. The CDR3 is CASSQEGLGGYTF. The CDR3 nucleotides read TGTGCCAGCAGTCAGGAGGGTTTAGGTGGCTACACCTTC.

CDR3 sequence (DNA): TGTGCCTGGAGACCCAGGCCAACCTATGCTGAAGCTTTCTTT. Translation: CAWRPRPTYAEAFF. The gene calls are TRBV30 and TRBJ1-1; no reliable D call. The CDR3 sequence is 14 residues long. The germline V and J ends were trimmed by 3 bases and 6 bases, with 17 bases remaining between them. Germline CDR1 is GTSNPN and CDR2 is SVGIG (reference sequence).

This clonotype was picked up many times. The V and J genes are TRBV25-1 and TRBJ2-1; the D gene is possibly TRBD2 (5 bases). The length of the CDR3 is 16 residues. V was clipped by 5 bases and J by 0 bases, with 14 bases between them. In germline, CDR1 is MGHDK, CDR2 SYGVNS. The CDR3: CASSSNQADSYNEQFF. CDR3 coding DNA: TGTGCCAGCAGTTCAAACCAAGCGGACTCCTACAATGAGCAGTTCTTC. The full variable domain, in which reference TRBV25-1 and TRBJ2-1 provide the parts outside the CDR3, is EADIYQTPRYLVIGTGKKITLECSQTMGHDKMYWYQQDPGMELHLIHYSYGVNSTEKGDLSSESTVSRIRTEHFPLTLESARPSHTSQYLCASSSNQADSYNEQFFGPGTRLTVL.

This clonotype occurred a few times. This chain joins TRBV7-8 and TRBJ2-7; D not certain. The CDR3 is 13 amino acids. Germline V gene data show CDR1 as SGHVS and CDR2 as FQNEAQ. Trimming cost V 4 bases and J 3 bases, with 10 bases left between them. Here the CDR3 reads CASSSHTDYEQYF. The CDR3 DNA follows: TGTGCCAGCAGCTCCCACACAGACTACGAGCAGTACTTC.

J is TRBJ2-7 and V is TRBV12-3 or TRBV12-4; 9 bases match TRBD1. This CDR3 has 14 amino acids. Trimming took 5 bases from V and 6 from J; bases not matched to a gene: 8. The CDR3 DNA reads as TGTGCCAGCAGTGCCACAGGGGGCGGGGGCGAGCAGTACTTC. As protein: CASSATGGGGEQYF.

The chain employs TRBV6-1 and TRBJ2-7; 9 positions match TRBD2. Germline lookup yields CDR1 MNHNS and CDR2 SASEGT. The CDR3 contains 16 residues. After removal of 4 bases from V and 1 base from J, the junction contained 8 bases not matched to a gene. CDR3 residues: CASSGRTSVRSYEQYF. The CDR3 bases are TGTGCCAGCAGTGGAAGGACTAGCGTAAGGTCCTACGAGCAGTACTTC.

This clonotype was observed once. This sequence joins TRBV7-4 and TRBJ2-1; no definite D call. The CDR3 length is 10 residues. The V end lost 1 base, the J end lost 8 bases, and 0 bases lay between the germline ends. CDR1 and CDR2 (germline): SGHVT, SQSDAQ. In nucleotides, the CDR3 is TGTGCCAGCAGCTTAGATGAGCAGTTCTTC. The encoded protein is CASSLDEQFF.

The chain is built from TRBV19 and TRBJ1-1; D perhaps matches TRBD1 (5 bases). The V end was cut by 2 bases, the J end by 1 base, with 8 bases between. The CDR3 runs 14 residues. Germline V CDR1 and CDR2: LNHDA, SQIVND (reference sequence). For the CDR3, the DNA is TGTGCCAGTAGTATAATGGGGGGGAACACTGAAGCTTTCTTT. This codes for CASSIMGGNTEAFF. Looking up the rest from reference TRBV19 and TRBJ1-1 gives the full variable domain: DGGITQSPKYLFRKEGQNVTLSCEQNLNHDAMYWYRQDPGQGLRLIYYSQIVNDFQKGDIAEGYSVSREKKESFPLTVTSAQKNPTAFYLCASSIMGGNTEAFFGQGTRLTVV.

This clonotype was recorded a few times. This chain joins TRBV7-9 and TRBJ2-7; 8 bases map to TRBD1. This CDR3 has 14 residues. Per the germline V gene, CDR1 is SEHNR and CDR2 is FQNEAQ (reference sequence). Germline trimming cut 4 bases from V and 3 bases from J; bases unmatched to any gene: 5. CDR3 in amino acids: CASSSRTGYYEQYF. CDR3 DNA: TGTGCCAGCAGCTCTCGGACAGGGTACTACGAGCAGTACTTC.